A single count supports the clone carrying this T cell receptor beta chain. The entry originates in a study of blood T cell repertoires in COVID-19. About the study: Some COVID-19 samples were acute and others convalescent; all came from the United States, Italy and Spain. PBMCs, B-cell-depleted T cells, or T cells provided the cDNA or gDNA that made up the material.

Adults between roughly 18 and 95 years of age took part from 24 US areas. In the authors' workflow: Nucleated cell counts were estimated from reference gene primer amplification. TCRdb's copy holds only in-frame clones and misses some; the assay was immunoSEQ multiplex PCR. V, J and clone size were drawn from that table, and D and trimming were deduced from the DNA. The sample yields some 200,000 clones, approximately 83% seen once. The clonotype comes from a woman aged 40 to 50 with acute COVID-19. Specimen: PBMCs or T cells enriched from blood (not recorded which).

CDR3 protein: CASSGGDGGWNEQFF. DNA of the CDR3: TGTGCCAGCAGCGGGGGGGACGGAGGATGGAATGAGCAGTTCTTC. The rearrangement uses TRBV7-2 and TRBJ2-1; TRBD2 matches at 7 bases. J lost 7 bases, V lost 5 bases, and 11 bases had no gene match. CDR3 length: 15 amino acids. Germline V gene data show CDR1 as SGHTA and CDR2 as FQGNSA.